What follows describes a single T cell receptor beta chain. Likely a read error: the CDR3 ends without its conserved phenylalanine or tryptophan. Each CDR3 protein is one row after TCRdb ran MiXCR on the RACE reads. The table includes some 330,000 distinct CDR3 sequences, around 5% detected once. Indicated time point: pre-sensitization, week 0. Treatment described: therapeutic diphenylcyclopropenone sensitization with weekly scalp DPC. The data were obtained in a study of human T cells and chemical hapten exposure. Trimming took 6 bases from V and 4 from J, leaving 11 bases between them. The CDR3 spans 13 residues. Germline V lookup: CDR1 LGHNT, CDR2 FRNRAP.

V is TRBV12-5 and J is TRBJ2-3, with D possibly matching TRBD2 (5 bases). The receptor was derived from a young woman with alopecia areata. Some clones in this sample may be carry-over from other donors' samples. The source was whole blood, collected in connection with sensitization to the hapten diphenylcyclopropenone (DPC). CDR3 residues: CASGAGNSDTQYL. The CDR3 coding sequence is TGTGCTAGTGGGGCGGGTAACTCAGATACGCAGTATTTA.